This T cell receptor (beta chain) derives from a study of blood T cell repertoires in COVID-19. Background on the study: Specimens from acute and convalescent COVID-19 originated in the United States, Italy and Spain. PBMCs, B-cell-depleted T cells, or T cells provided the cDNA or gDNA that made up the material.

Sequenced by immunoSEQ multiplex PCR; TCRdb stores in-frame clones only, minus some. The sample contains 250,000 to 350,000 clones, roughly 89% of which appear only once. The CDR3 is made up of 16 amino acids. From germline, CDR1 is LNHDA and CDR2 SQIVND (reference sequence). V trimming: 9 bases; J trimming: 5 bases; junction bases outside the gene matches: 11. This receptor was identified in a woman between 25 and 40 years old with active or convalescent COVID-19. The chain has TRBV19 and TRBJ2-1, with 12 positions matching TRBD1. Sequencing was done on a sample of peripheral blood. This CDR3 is CASVGRDRGRDNEQFF. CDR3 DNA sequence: TGTGCCAGCGTGGGGAGGGACAGGGGGCGTGACAATGAGCAGTTCTTC. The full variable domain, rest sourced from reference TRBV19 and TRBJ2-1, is DGGITQSPKYLFRKEGQNVTLSCEQNLNHDAMYWYRQDPGQGLRLIYYSQIVNDFQKGDIAEGYSVSREKKESFPLTVTSAQKNPTAFYLCASVGRDRGRDNEQFFGPGTRLTVL.